This note documents a single TCR beta chain sequence. The record originates from a study of CD8 T cells in Susac syndrome. Germline V gene sequence: CDR1 SGHVS, CDR2 FQNEAQ. The V gene lost 3 bases and the J gene lost 5 bases, with 16 bases spanning the gap. This CDR3 is 15 amino acids long. Random hexamers primed reverse transcription of 0.5 to 1 ug RNA. TCRdb processed the immunoSEQ multiplex PCR reads anew with MiXCR; each CDR3 protein has one entry. The table records about 300,000 distinct CDR3 sequences, about 82% of them present only once. V usage is TRBV7-8 and J usage is TRBJ2-5; TRBD2 might be the D (7 bases). Input material: CD8+ T cells from PBMCs. The TCR sequence derives from a human donor with multiple sclerosis. Here the CDR3 reads CASSFLGGGPETQYF. DNA for the CDR3: TGTGCCAGCAGCTTTTTAGGGGGAGGGCCGGAGACCCAGTACTTC.